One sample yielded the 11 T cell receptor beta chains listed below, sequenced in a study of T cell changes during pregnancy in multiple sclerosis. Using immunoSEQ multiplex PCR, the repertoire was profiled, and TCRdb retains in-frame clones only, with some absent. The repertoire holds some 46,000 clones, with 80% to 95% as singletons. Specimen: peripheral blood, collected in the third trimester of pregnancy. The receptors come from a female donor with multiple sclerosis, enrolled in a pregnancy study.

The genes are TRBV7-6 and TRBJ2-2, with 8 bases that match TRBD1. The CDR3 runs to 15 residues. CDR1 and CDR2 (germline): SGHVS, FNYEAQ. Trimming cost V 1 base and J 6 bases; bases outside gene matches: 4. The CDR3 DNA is TGTGCCAGCAGCTTAGGAGACAGGGGCGCCGGGGAGCTGTTTTTT. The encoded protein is CASSLGDRGAGELFF.

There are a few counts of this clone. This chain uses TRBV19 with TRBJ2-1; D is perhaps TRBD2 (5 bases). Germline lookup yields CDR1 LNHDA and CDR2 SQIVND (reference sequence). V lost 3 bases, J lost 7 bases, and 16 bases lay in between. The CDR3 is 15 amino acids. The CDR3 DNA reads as TGTGCCAGTAGTATTCTCTGGGAGAGAGGGAATGAGCAGTTCTTC. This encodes CASSILWERGNEQFF.

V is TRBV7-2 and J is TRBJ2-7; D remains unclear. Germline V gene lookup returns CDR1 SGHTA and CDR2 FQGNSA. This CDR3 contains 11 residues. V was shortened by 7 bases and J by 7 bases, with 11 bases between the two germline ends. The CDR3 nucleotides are TGTGCCAGCACCGGTTCGTGGGAGCAGTACTTC. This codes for CASTGSWEQYF. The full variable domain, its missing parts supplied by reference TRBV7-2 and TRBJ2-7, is GAGVSQSPSNKVTEKGKDVELRCDPISGHTALYWYRQSLGQGLEFLIYFQGNSAPDKSGLPSDRFSAERTGGSVSTLTIQRTQQEDSAVYLCASTGSWEQYFGPGTRLTVT.

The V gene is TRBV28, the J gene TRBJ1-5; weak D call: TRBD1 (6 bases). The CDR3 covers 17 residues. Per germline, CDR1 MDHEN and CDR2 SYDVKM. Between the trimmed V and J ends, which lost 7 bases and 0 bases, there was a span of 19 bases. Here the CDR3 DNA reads TGTGCCAGCATCATATCACAGGGAGCGCCTAGCAATCAGCCCCAGCATTTT. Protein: CASIISQGAPSNQPQHF.

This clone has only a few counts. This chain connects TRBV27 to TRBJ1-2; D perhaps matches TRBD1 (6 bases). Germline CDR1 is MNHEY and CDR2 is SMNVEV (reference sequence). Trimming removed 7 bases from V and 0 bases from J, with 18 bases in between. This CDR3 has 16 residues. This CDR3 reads CASKPQGQMTNYGYTF. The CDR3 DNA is TGTGCCAGCAAGCCTCAGGGGCAAATGACTAACTATGGCTACACCTTC.

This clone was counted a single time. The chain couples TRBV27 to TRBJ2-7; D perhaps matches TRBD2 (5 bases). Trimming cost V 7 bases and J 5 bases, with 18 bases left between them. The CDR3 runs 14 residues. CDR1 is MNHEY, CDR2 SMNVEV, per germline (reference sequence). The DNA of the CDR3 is TGTGCCAGCAACTTTAGAGGGAGATTGGACGAGCAGTACTTC. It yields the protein CASNFRGRLDEQYF.

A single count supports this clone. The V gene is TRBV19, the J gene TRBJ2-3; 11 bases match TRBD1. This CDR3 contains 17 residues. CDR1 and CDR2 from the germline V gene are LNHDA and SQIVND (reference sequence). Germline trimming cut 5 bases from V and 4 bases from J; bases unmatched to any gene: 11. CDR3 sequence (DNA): TGTGCCAGTAGTGCTCCGGACAGGGGGCGGTTCGCAGATACGCAGTATTTT. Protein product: CASSAPDRGRFADTQYF.

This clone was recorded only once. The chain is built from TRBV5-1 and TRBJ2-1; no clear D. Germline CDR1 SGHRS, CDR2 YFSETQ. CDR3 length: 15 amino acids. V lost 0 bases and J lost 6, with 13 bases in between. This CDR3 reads CASSLVPASPNEQFF. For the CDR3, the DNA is TGCGCCAGCAGCTTGGTTCCAGCGTCCCCCAATGAGCAGTTCTTC. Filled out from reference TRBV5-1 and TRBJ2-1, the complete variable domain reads KAGVTQTPRYLIKTRGQQVTLSCSPISGHRSVSWYQQTPGQGLQFLFEYFSETQRNKGNFPGRFSGRQFSNSRSEMNVSTLELGDSALYLCASSLVPASPNEQFFGPGTRLTVL.

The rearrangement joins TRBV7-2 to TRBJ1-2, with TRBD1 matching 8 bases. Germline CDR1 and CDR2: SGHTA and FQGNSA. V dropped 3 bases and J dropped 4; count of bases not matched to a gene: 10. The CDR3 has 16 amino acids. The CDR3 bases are TGTGCCAGCAGCTTTTCTTCGGACAGGGTCGGCTATGGCTACACCTTC. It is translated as CASSFSSDRVGYGYTF.

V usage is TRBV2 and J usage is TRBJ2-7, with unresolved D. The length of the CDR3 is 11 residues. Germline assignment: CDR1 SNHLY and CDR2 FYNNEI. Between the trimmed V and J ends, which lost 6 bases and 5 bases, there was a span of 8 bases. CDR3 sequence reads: CASRRLDEQYF. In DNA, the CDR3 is TGTGCCAGCAGGAGACTGGACGAGCAGTACTTC.

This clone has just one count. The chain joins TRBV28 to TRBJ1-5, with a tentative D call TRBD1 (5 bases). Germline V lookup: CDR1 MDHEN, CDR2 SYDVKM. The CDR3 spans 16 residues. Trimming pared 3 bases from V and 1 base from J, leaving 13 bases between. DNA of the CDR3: TGTGCCAGCAGTTTTGCGGGGGGAGGGAGCAATCAGCCCCAGCATTTT. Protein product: CASSFAGGGSNQPQHF.